Presented here are 10 T cell receptor beta chains from one specimen sequenced in a study of cytomegalovirus exposure and HLA in healthy donors. It was with 60 Vbeta and 13 Jbeta primers that the PCR ran. TCRdb keeps only in-frame clones here, not all; method: immunoSEQ multiplex PCR. The sample has tens of thousands of clones. The sequencing sample was made of PBMCs. The receptors were sampled from a woman aged 30 to 39 in good health and CMV-seropositive.

The gene calls are TRBV29-1 and TRBJ1-1, with D perhaps matching TRBD1 (5 bases). This CDR3 region has 13 residues. Germline-derived CDR1 and CDR2 are SQVTM and ANQGSEA. The V end was cut by 7 bases, the J end by 6 bases, with 18 bases between. In DNA, the CDR3 is TGCAGCGCCGGCGGTGGGGGGGTCCCTGAAGCTTTCTTT. Residues: CSAGGGGVPEAFF.

This chain links TRBV25-1 with TRBJ1-2; the D is unclear. The CDR3 contains 13 residues. Trimming left V 7 bases short and J 0 bases short, with 9 bases between. CDR1 MGHDK and CDR2 SYGVNS come from the germline V gene. This chain's CDR3 is CASTLGPNYGYTF. CDR3 DNA: TGTGCCAGCACCTTGGGCCCTAACTATGGCTACACCTTC.

V and J are TRBV7-9 and TRBJ1-1; 10 bases are a match to TRBD1. Germline trimming cut 3 bases from V and 1 base from J; bases unmatched to any gene: 2. CDR3 length: 15 amino acids. Looked up from germline, CDR1 is SEHNR and CDR2 is FQNEAQ (reference sequence). Here the CDR3 reads CASSLTGGQNTEAFF. CDR3 nucleotides: TGTGCCAGCAGCTTGACAGGGGGCCAGAACACTGAAGCTTTCTTT. The variable domain in full, with the rest retrieved from reference TRBV7-9 and TRBJ1-1, is DTGVSQNPRHKITKRGQNVTFRCDPISEHNRLYWYRQTLGQGPEFLTYFQNEAQLEKSRLLSDRFSAERPKGSFSTLEIQRTEQGDSAMYLCASSLTGGQNTEAFFGQGTRLTVV.

The CDR3 protein is CASSFWRMNTEAFF. The CDR3 DNA is TGTGCCAGCAGCTTTTGGAGGATGAACACTGAAGCTTTCTTT. The V and J genes are TRBV5-6 and TRBJ1-1, with D uncertain. The V gene lost 2 bases and the J gene lost 0 bases, with 8 bases spanning the gap. The CDR3 is 14 amino acids. In germline, CDR1 is SGHDT, CDR2 YYEEEE.

This chain uses TRBV9 with TRBJ2-1; 7 positions agree with TRBD2. The V gene's germline CDR1 is SGDLS and CDR2 YYNGEE. Losses at the gene ends were 4 bases for V and 0 bases for J; bases not matched to a gene: 7. The CDR3 spans 16 residues. The CDR3 loop is CASSTSAGSSYNEQFF. The DNA of the CDR3 is TGTGCCAGCAGCACCTCAGCGGGAAGCTCCTACAATGAGCAGTTCTTC.

V is TRBV19 and J is TRBJ1-5, with D hard to call. V lost 8 bases and J lost 4, with 12 bases in between. CDR3 length: 13 amino acids. The germline V gene encodes CDR1 LNHDA and CDR2 SQIVND (reference sequence). CDR3: CASGRAPNQPQHF. Written as DNA, the CDR3 is TGTGCCAGTGGGAGGGCCCCGAATCAGCCCCAGCATTTT.

This rearrangement joins TRBV10-2 to TRBJ2-7; 9 bases align to TRBD2. There are 14 residues in the CDR3. Trimming took 8 bases from V and 0 from J; bases not matched to a gene: 5. The germline CDR1 and CDR2 sequences are WSHSY and SAAADI. The CDR3 DNA reads TGCGCCAGCGCTGGGCGGGGGGGCTCCTACGAGCAGTACTTC. Translating it yields CASAGRGGSYEQYF.

The chain recombines TRBV5-6 with TRBJ2-7; possibly TRBD1 for D (6 bases). Trimming removed 4 bases from V and 3 bases from J, with 11 bases in between. The CDR3 runs to 13 residues. Germline-derived CDR1 and CDR2 are SGHDT and YYEEEE. The CDR3 sequence is CASSTGSVYEQYF. Written as DNA, the CDR3 is TGTGCCAGCAGCACAGGGAGCGTCTACGAGCAGTACTTC. Looking up the rest from reference TRBV5-6 and TRBJ2-7 gives the full variable domain: DAGVTQSPTHLIKTRGQQVTLRCSPKSGHDTVSWYQQALGQGPQFIFQYYEEEERQRGNFPDRFSGHQFPNYSSELNVNALLLGDSALYLCASSTGSVYEQYFGPGTRLTVT.

This CDR3 is CASSSAGGRGSEQFF. CDR3 nucleotides: TGTGCCAGCAGCTCCGCCGGCGGGAGAGGTAGTGAGCAGTTCTTC. The rearrangement uses TRBV5-4 and TRBJ2-1; 7 bases are a match to TRBD2. V gave up 3 bases and J gave up 9 bases; unmatched junction bases: 12. Germline V gene data show CDR1 as SGHNT and CDR2 as YYREEE (reference sequence). The CDR3 covers 15 residues.

The chain joins TRBV19 to TRBJ2-7, with 8 bases fitting TRBD1. There are 14 residues in the CDR3. With V trimmed by 1 base and J by 5 bases, 4 bases remained unmatched. The germline V gene encodes CDR1 LNHDA and CDR2 SQIVND (reference sequence). CDR3 in amino acids: CASSIGQGINEQYF. DNA for the CDR3: TGTGCCAGTAGTATAGGACAGGGGATAAACGAGCAGTACTTC.